This entry concerns a single T cell receptor beta chain. This entry is derived from a study of T cell changes during pregnancy in multiple sclerosis. CDR1 MNHEY and CDR2 SVGAGI come from the germline V gene. CDR3 length: 14 residues. The V gene end was trimmed by 6 bases and the J gene end by 9 bases; junction bases not matched to a gene: 10. Produced via immunoSEQ multiplex PCR; TCRdb's table is partial and in-frame only. Of about 69,000 clones detected, 85% to 95% appear once; the ten largest clones hold roughly 2%. This chain joins TRBV6-5 and TRBJ2-1; 8 bases are a match to TRBD2. This clonotype originated in a female donor in good health, enrolled as a control in a pregnancy study. The sample here was peripheral blood, taken in the third trimester of pregnancy. In DNA, the CDR3 is TGTGCCAGCAGCCAATATAGCGGGATCGGTGAGCAGTTCTTC. Amino acid sequence: CASSQYSGIGEQFF.